This T cell receptor (beta chain) was found in a study of cytomegalovirus exposure and HLA in healthy donors. Whole-study results and caveats: In most subjects, TCR beta sequences reportedly gave accurate predictions of HLA-A and HLA-B alleles.

PCR amplification relied on 60 Vbeta primers (plus 13 Jbeta primers). Libraries were prepared by immunoSEQ multiplex PCR; TCRdb keeps only in-frame clonotypes and omits some of them. The repertoire has around 64,000 clones, around 86% of them found once; the top ten carry around 10%. In the case of this clone: Its antigen is still unknown.

V was cut by 6 bases and J by 5 bases, with 8 bases left in between. CDR1 MNHNY and CDR2 SVGAGI come from the germline V gene (reference sequence). This CDR3 comprises 12 residues. Sequencing input: PBMCs. This receptor was obtained from a female donor in good health and CMV-seronegative. The V gene is TRBV6-6, the J gene TRBJ2-1; no clear D. For the CDR3, the DNA is TGTGCCAGCAGAACAGAGAACAATGAGCAGTTCTTC. Encoded protein: CASRTENNEQFF.